This T cell receptor (beta chain) was observed in a study of blood T cells in healthy people across ages. The overall study: Per every two T cells, about one barcoded beta molecule was captured by template switching.

Note on this clonotype: A junction boundary mismatches the germline segment, possibly from a read error.

Samples each yielded at least 6 micrograms of total RNA. A sample-barcoded 5' primer and a J-beta primer mix were used in a second PCR of roughly 6 to 12 cycles. Using its own MiXCR run on the 5' RACE reads, TCRdb lists one record per CDR3 protein. Of some 700,000 distinct CDR3 sequences in the sample, around a fifth were seen once. The germline gives CDR1 SGHKS, CDR2 YYEKEE (reference sequence). The CDR3 totals 8 residues. This clonotype was obtained from a man in his 70s in good health. The chain joins TRBV5-5 to TRBJ2-4; no clear D gene. What was sequenced was blood. The CDR3 is CASSSARF. The CDR3 DNA is TGTGCCAGCAGCTCTGCCCGATTC.